This T cell receptor beta chain was captured in a study of blood T cells in healthy people across ages. Study-wide results and caveats: Conclusively comparing naive with antigen-experienced cells was impossible with unsorted PBMCs. CMV status of donors was unknown, possibly confounding expanded clonotype changes.

Comments on this clonotype: Its antigen is as yet unknown.

V dropped 4 bases and J dropped 4 bases, with 19 bases sitting between them. This CDR3 spans 17 amino acids. Germline V CDR1 and CDR2: SNHLY, FYNNEI. A J-beta primer mix and a sample-barcoded 5' primer were used in a second PCR of roughly 6 to 12 cycles. TCRdb re-derived calls from the 5' RACE reads in MiXCR, one entry per CDR3 protein. The table lists around 780,000 distinct CDR3 sequences, roughly 56% of them singletons. The sample was blood. This TCR was sampled from a man between 40 and 49 years old in good health. J is TRBJ1-4 and V is TRBV2; tentative D call: TRBD1 (5 bases). The CDR3 sequence: CASSVGTTGRFNEKLFF. CDR3 nucleotide sequence: TGTGCCAGCAGTGTAGGGACCACAGGAAGATTTAATGAAAAACTGTTTTTT.